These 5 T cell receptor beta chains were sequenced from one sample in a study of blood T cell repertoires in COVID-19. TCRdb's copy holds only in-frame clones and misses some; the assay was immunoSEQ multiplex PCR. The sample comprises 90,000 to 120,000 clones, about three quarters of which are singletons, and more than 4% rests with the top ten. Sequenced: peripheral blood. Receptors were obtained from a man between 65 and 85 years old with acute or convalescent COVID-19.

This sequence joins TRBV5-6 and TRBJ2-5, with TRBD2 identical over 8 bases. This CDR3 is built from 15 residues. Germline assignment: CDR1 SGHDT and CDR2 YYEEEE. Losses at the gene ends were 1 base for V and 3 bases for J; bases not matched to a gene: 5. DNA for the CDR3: TGTGCCAGCAGCTTGCCGGGGGGGCGGGAAGAGACCCAGTACTTC. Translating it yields CASSLPGGREETQYF.

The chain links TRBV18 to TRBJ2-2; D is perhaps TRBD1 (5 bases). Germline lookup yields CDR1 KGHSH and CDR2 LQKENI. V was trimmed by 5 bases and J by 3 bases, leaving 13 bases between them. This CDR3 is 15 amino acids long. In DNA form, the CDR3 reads TGTGCCAGCTCAGCGACGGAAGGGGACACCGGGGAGCTGTTTTTT. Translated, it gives CASSATEGDTGELFF.

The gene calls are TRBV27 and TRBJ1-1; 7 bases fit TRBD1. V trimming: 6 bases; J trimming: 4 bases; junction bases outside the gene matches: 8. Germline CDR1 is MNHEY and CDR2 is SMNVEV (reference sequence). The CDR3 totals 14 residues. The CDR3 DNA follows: TGTGCCAGCAGCCACAGGGGCTGGGTCACTGAAGCTTTCTTT. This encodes CASSHRGWVTEAFF.

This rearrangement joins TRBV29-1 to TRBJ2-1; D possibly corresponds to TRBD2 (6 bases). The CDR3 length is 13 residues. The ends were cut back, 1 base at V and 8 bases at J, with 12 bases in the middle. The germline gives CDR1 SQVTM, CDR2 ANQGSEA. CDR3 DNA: TGCAGCGTTGAAGGTGCGGGGACCCATGAGCAGTTCTTC. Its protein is CSVEGAGTHEQFF.

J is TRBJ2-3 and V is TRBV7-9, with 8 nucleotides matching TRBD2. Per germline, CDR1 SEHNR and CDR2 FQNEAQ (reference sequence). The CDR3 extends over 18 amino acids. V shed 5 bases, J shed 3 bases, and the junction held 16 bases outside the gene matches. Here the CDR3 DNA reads TGTGCCAGCAGCCCTTACATTAGCGGACTAGCTGGGACAGATACGCAGTATTTT. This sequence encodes CASSPYISGLAGTDTQYF.